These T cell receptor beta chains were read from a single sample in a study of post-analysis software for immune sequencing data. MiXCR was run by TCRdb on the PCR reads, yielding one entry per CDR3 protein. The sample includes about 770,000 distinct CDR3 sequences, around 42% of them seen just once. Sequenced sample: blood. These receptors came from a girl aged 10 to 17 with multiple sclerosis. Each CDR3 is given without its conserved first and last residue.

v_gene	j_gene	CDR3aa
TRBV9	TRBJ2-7	ASSSQGVSYEQY
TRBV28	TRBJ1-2	ASSGGTGHYGYT
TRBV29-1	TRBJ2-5	SARLAGRGTQY
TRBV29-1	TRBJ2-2	SVHAEGRSNTGELF
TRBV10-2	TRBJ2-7	ASKAGGRTYEQY
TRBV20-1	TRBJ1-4	SARDPTGSNEKLF
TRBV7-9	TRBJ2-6	ASSKAGLSGANVLT
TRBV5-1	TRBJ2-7	ASRRDLHYEQY
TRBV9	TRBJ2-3	ASSVGVSEDTDTQY
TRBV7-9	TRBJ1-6	ASSLSTGNSPLH
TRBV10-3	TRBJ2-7	AISGLNGGEQY
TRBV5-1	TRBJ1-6	ASSLAGYSPLH
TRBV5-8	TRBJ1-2	ASSPAYYGYT
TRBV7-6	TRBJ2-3	ASSLPRGTSGSSQDTQY
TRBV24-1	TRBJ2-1	ATSDGQVEMGNEQF
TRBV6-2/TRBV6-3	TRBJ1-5	ASTLRWEPNQPQH
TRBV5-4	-	ASSLGGTGGAYEQY
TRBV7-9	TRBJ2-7	ASSPRLATTSYEQY
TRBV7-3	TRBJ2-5	ASSPTGTQEIQY
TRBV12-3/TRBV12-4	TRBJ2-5	ASSLGTALKTQY
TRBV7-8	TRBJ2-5	ASSFPTGVQETQY
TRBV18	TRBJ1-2	ASSPGDGANYGYT
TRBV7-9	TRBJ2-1	ASSFTDRYNEQF
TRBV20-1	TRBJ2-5	SAARRPQETQY
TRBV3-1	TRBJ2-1	ASSQDIAAGNNEQF
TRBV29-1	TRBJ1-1	TGAETGMGWNTEAF
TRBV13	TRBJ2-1	ASSLGHYNEQF
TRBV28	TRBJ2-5	ASSSTRDRGLLETQY
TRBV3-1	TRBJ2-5	ASSQGPSAGTQY
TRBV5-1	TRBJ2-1	ASSLGGTGVNEQF
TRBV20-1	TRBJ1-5	SAFSTRQASNQPQH
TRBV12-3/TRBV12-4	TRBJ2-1	ASRASGIGNEQF
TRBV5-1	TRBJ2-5	ASSSITPKETQY
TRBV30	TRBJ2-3	ACHSGGSTDTQY
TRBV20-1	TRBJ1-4	SARDLRGATNEKLF
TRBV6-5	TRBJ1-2	ASRGTRDGANYGYT
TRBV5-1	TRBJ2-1	ASNLQGLAADEQF